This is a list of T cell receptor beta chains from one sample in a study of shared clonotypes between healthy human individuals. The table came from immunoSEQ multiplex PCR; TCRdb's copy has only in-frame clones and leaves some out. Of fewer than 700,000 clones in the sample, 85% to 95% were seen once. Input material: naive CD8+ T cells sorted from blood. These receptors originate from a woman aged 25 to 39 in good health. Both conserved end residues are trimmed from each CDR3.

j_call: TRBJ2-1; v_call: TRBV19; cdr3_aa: ASSYDRDYVTPEQF
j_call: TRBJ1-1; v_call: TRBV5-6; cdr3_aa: ASSSEGIMAEAF
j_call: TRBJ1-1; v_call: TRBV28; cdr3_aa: ASSLPGAVPNTEAF
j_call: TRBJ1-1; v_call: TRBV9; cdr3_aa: ASSPAGSGGDTEAF
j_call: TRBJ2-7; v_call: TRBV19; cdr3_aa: ASSIVQDTVYEQY
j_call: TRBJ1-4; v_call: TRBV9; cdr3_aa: ASSRGRGVGEKLF
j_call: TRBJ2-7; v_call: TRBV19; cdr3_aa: ASSPGSHSYEQY
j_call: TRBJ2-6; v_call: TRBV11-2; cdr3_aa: ASSGGSGANVLT
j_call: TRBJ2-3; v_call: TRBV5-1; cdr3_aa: ASSLAGGSWGRTDTQY
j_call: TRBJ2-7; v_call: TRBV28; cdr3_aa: ASSPGLAGSYEQY
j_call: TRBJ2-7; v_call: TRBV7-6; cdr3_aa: ASSLAGGEQY
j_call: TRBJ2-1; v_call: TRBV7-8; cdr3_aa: ATSTASGGYNEQF
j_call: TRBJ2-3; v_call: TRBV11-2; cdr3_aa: ASSLDPEDTQY
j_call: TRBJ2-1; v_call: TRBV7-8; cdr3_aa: ASSFPGQGAIAGADEQF
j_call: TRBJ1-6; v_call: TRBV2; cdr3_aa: ASSEAQTNSPLH
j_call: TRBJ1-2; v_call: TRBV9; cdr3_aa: ASSAGQGSYGYT
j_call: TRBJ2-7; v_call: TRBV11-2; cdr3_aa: ASSLDVGGLSYEQY
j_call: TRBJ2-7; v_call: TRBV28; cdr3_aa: ASSLGGESYEQY
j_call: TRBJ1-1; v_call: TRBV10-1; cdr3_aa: ASSDYGAEAF
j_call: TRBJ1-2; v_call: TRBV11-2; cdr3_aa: ASSLTPEGGQGYGYT
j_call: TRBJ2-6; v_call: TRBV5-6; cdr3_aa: ASSPDSGANVLT
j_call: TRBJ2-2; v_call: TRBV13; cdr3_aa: ASSLDGAGELF
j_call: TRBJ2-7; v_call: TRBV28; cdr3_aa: ASSPSLTRLSEQY
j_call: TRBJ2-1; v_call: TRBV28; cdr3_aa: ASSPRRVDEQF
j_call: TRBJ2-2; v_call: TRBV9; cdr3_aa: ASSSGGSGELF
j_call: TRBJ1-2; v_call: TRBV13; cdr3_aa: ASSLVGQHYGYT
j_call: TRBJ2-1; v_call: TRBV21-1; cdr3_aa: ASTRKPSGTSYNEQF
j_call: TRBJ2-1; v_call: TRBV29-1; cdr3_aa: SARGISGRTGNEQF
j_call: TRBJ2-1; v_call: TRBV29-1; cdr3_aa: SSRSYNEQF
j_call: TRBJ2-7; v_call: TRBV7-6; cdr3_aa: ASSTGTSGYEQY
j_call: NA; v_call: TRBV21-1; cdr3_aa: ASSKGGGYEQY
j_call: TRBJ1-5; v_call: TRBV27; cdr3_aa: ASSFAGNYNQPQH
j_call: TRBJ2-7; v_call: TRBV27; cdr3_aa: ASSLAGRVGGGLYEQY
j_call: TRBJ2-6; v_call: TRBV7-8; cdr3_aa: ASSVSISGANVLT
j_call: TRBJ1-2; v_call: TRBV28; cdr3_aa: ASRASGEGAGYT
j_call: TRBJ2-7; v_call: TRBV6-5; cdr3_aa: ASSYGQGGYEQY
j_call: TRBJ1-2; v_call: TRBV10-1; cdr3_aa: ASSDSLGYGYT
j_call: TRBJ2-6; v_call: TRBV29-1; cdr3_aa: SVEDARQAGANVLT
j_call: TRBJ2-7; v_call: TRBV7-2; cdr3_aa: ASSSIAGGYEQY
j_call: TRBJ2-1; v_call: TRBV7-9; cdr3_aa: ASSLSVGARYNEQF
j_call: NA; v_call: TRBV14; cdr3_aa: ASSREWGRSYEQY
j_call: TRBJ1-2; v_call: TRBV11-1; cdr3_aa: ASSLEGQGNYGYT
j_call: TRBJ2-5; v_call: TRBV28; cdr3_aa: ASGEDRGIATQY
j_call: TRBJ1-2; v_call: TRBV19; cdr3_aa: ASSIHETGENYGYT
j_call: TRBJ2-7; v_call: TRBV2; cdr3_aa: ASSEVGASYEQY
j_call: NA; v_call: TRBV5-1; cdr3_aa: ASSLFSGAEQY
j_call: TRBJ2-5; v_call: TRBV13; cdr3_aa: ASSHPPSGGIETQY
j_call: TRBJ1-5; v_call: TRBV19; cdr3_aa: ASMTEGNQPQH